The rows below give T cell receptor beta chains drawn from one sample of a study of regulatory T cells in long-lasting Graves disease. One entry per CDR3 protein results from TCRdb running MiXCR on the multiplex PCR reads. The table lists about 240,000 distinct CDR3 sequences, 20% to 25% of them singletons, with approximately 15% in the top ten. The sequencing here drew on peripheral blood mononuclear cells (PBMCs), taken at new diagnosis, from a patient treated with antithyroid drugs. The source is a female donor with Graves disease. The CDR3 runs from the conserved cysteine through the conserved F or W. The D gene is left open where the match is weak. Rows may omit the clone size; those that give it use once, few, many or a size class.

. TRBJ2-5 many TRBV20-1 TGCAGTGGACGAGAAGCGGTAGCCCAAGAGACCCAGTACTTC CSGREAVAQETQYF
. TRBJ2-1 . TRBV19 TGTGCCAGTAGCTTAGCGGAGAGCTCCTACAATGAGCAGTTCTTC CASSLAESSYNEQFF
. TRBJ1-1 many TRBV6-9 TGTGCCAGCAGTTACCCCAGACAGGACGACACTGAAGCTTTCTTT CASSYPRQDDTEAFF
. TRBJ1-1 many TRBV11-3 TGTGCCAGCAGCGATATGGGGGGTGCCACTGAAGCTTTCTTT CASSDMGGATEAFF
. TRBJ2-3 many TRBV20-1 TGCAGTGCTAGAGAGAGATCTGGGCACCTAGATACGCAGTATTTT CSARERSGHLDTQYF
TRBD1 TRBJ1-2 many TRBV7-3 TGTGCCAGCAGCCCTCGGACAGGGATAAGTGGCTACACCTTC CASSPRTGISGYTF
TRBD1 TRBJ2-3 . TRBV6-2/TRBV6-3 TGTGCCAGCAGTTACTCCCCGGGACAGTCCGTTGTGAGCACAGATACGCAGTATTTT CASSYSPGQSVVSTDTQYF
. TRBJ2-7 few TRBV3-1 TGTGCCAGCAGCCAAGTAGATAACGAGCAGTACTTC CASSQVDNEQYF
TRBD1 TRBJ1-1 . TRBV29-1 TGCAGCGTTGACCAGGGGGGGAACACTGAAGCTTTCTTT CSVDQGGNTEAFF
TRBD2 TRBJ2-3 many TRBV6-2/TRBV6-3 TGTGCCAGCAGTTACTTTCGGACTAGCGGAAGCACAGATACGCAGTATTTT CASSYFRTSGSTDTQYF
TRBD1 TRBJ2-7 many TRBV6-9 TGTGCCAGCAGTTCCGGGACAGGGGTCTACGAGCAGTACTTC CASSSGTGVYEQYF
. TRBJ2-1 many TRBV7-2 TGTGCCAGCAGCTTGTCGTGGGGAGACAATGAGCAGTTCTTC CASSLSWGDNEQFF
. TRBJ1-2 many TRBV7-2 TGTGCCAGCAGCTCCAGGGAATGGGGCTACACCTTC CASSSREWGYTF
. TRBJ1-5 many TRBV7-2 TGTGCCAGCAGCTTAACAGGGTCCCAAGAACAGCCCCAGCATTTT CASSLTGSQEQPQHF
TRBD1 TRBJ2-7 many TRBV28 TGTGCCAGCATTACATCCGGGACAGGGGTCCACGAGCAGTACTTC CASITSGTGVHEQYF
. TRBJ1-2 . TRBV11-2 TGTGCCAGCAGCTTAATGGGGAACGGTGGCTACACCTTC CASSLMGNGGYTF
. TRBJ2-3 . TRBV4-3 TGCGCCAGTAGCCAGCGGTGGGGAGGGGGTTTAGATACGCAGTATTTT CASSQRWGGGLDTQYF
. TRBJ1-1 . TRBV11-2 TGTGCCAGCAGTTACAGGGTCGCGGCTTTCTTT CASSYRVAAFF
TRBD1 TRBJ2-7 many TRBV19 TGTGCCAGTAGTAATCTACGAAGCGGGACAGGGGGCTACGAGCAGTACTTC CASSNLRSGTGGYEQYF
. TRBJ2-7 . TRBV11-2 TGTGCCAGCAGCACCCCAAGGGGGGAGCAGTACTTC CASSTPRGEQYF
TRBD1 TRBJ2-7 . TRBV7-6 TGTGCCAGCAGTCCAACCGGGACAGCAGACCACGAGCAGTACTTC CASSPTGTADHEQYF
. TRBJ1-4 . TRBV5-1 TGCGCCAGCAGCACAGGACTGGAGAATGAAAAACTGTTTTTT CASSTGLENEKLFF
. TRBJ1-4 many TRBV28 TGTGCCAGCAGTTTTGCCACAAGACAATGGGAAAAACTGTTTTTT CASSFATRQWEKLFF
TRBD2 TRBJ2-1 few TRBV7-3 TGTGCCAGCAGCTCCACCAGCGGGGGGGAGAGCTCCTACAATGAGCAGTTCTTC CASSSTSGGESSYNEQFF
. TRBJ2-5 . TRBV18 TGTGCCAGCTCACCTATGGACCGCCAAGGGGAGACCCAGTACTTC CASSPMDRQGETQYF
TRBD2 TRBJ2-5 . TRBV11-3 TGTGCCAGCAGCAGGGGGACTAGCGGCCAAGAGACCCAGTACTTC CASSRGTSGQETQYF
. TRBJ1-2 many TRBV6-5 TGTGCCAGCAGTTACCCCGGGACAATTCGCTACACCTTC CASSYPGTIRYTF
TRBD2 TRBJ2-7 many TRBV20-1 TGCAGTGCAGCGGGGACTAGCTACGAGCAGTACTTC CSAAGTSYEQYF
TRBD2 TRBJ2-3 . TRBV6-5 TGTGCCAGCAGTTACTCCGGGACTAGCGATTCAGATACGCAGTATTTT CASSYSGTSDSDTQYF
TRBD2 TRBJ2-7 many TRBV12-3/TRBV12-4 TGTGCCAGCAGTAGGGCCGGGACTATTCCTAAGCAGTACTTC CASSRAGTIPKQYF
. TRBJ2-7 . TRBV6-1 TGTGCCAGCAGGCTCGGGGGCTCCTACGAGCAGTACTTC CASRLGGSYEQYF
. TRBJ2-7 . TRBV29-1 TGCAGCGTTGGTAAAGCCTACGAGCAGTACTTC CSVGKAYEQYF
. TRBJ1-5 many TRBV6-1 TGTGCCAGCAGTCGACAGCTAAGTGAGCCCCAGCATTTT CASSRQLSEPQHF
. TRBJ2-7 few TRBV7-9 TGTGCCAGCAGCTTAGCGCTACAGGGACGGGGCGAGCAGTACTTC CASSLALQGRGEQYF
. TRBJ2-7 many TRBV11-2 TGTGCCAGCAGCTTAGGAGTTGGACAGCCCTCCTACGAGCAGTACTTC CASSLGVGQPSYEQYF
. TRBJ1-1 . TRBV6-1 TGTGCCAGCACAAGTACAGGGTTGAATACTGAAGCTTTCTTT CASTSTGLNTEAFF
. TRBJ1-2 many TRBV6-1 TGTGCCAGCAGCGAGTCTCCGAGGGGATATGGCTACACCTTC CASSESPRGYGYTF
TRBD1 TRBJ1-1 many TRBV12-5 TGTGCTAGTGGTCAGGGACGGACAGGGGAGGTCGCTGAAGCTTTCTTT CASGQGRTGEVAEAFF
TRBD2 TRBJ2-7 few TRBV19 TGTGCCAGTAGACGGGGGAGCACTAGCGGGAGCTCCTACGAGCAGTACTTC CASRRGSTSGSSYEQYF
. TRBJ1-2 many TRBV25-1 TGTGCCAGCAGTGCCCTCGACAGCAACCCTAACTATGGCTACACCTTC CASSALDSNPNYGYTF
. TRBJ2-5 many TRBV29-1 TGCAGCGTTCAGGGGCAGCTCGAGGAGACCCAGTACTTC CSVQGQLEETQYF
. TRBJ2-5 many TRBV11-2 TGTGCCAGCAGCTTAAGTACAGCCCAAGAGACCCAGTACTTC CASSLSTAQETQYF
. TRBJ1-6 . TRBV19 TGTACCAGTAGAACCGGAACGGCCTCCTATAATTCACCCCTCCACTTT CTSRTGTASYNSPLHF
TRBD2 TRBJ2-7 many TRBV6-2/TRBV6-3 TGTGCCAGCAGTACACTAGCGAGCTCCTACGAGCAGTACTTC CASSTLASSYEQYF
TRBD2 TRBJ2-7 many TRBV10-1 TGCGCCAGCAGTGAAGGCGGGAGTAAGTACGAGCAGTACTTC CASSEGGSKYEQYF
. TRBJ2-7 many TRBV11-2 TGTGCCAGCAGCCCCACGGGGGGCCACTACGAGCAGTACTTC CASSPTGGHYEQYF
. TRBJ2-3 many TRBV7-8 TGTGCCAGCAGCCTCCGGGAACTCCTCACAGATACGCAGTATTTT CASSLRELLTDTQYF
TRBD2 TRBJ2-3 many TRBV5-1 TGCGCCAGTGCTAGCGGGGGCACAGATACGCAGTATTTT CASASGGTDTQYF
TRBD1 TRBJ1-5 . TRBV10-3 TGTGCCGTCAGTGAGCGACAGGGGATGGTTCTTAGCAATCAGCCCCAGCATTTT CAVSERQGMVLSNQPQHF
. TRBJ1-1 . TRBV12-3/TRBV12-4 TGTGCCAGCAGTTTCAATTCCGGAAACACTGAAGCTTTCTTT CASSFNSGNTEAFF
TRBD2 TRBJ2-3 many TRBV10-3 TGTGCCATCAGTGAGTCTTGGACCGGGGGGACAGATACGCAGTATTTT CAISESWTGGTDTQYF
TRBD1 TRBJ2-3 many TRBV15 TGTGCCACCAGCAGAGAGAGACAGGGGCTGAGGGATACGCAGTATTTT CATSRERQGLRDTQYF
. TRBJ1-6 . TRBV9 TGTGCCAGCAGCGTGAGCCAAATGAATTCACCCCTCCACTTT CASSVSQMNSPLHF